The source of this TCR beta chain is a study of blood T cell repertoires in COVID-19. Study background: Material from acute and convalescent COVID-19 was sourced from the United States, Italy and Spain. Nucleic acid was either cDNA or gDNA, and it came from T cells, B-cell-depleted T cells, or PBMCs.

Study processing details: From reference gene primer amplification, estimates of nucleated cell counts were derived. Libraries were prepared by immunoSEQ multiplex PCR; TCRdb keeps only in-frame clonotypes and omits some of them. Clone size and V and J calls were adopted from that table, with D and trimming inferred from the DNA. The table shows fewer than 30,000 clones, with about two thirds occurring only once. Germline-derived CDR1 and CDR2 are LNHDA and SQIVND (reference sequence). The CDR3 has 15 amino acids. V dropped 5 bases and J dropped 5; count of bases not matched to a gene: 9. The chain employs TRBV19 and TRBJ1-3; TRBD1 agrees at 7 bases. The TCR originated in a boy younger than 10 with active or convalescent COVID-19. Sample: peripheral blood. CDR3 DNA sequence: TGTGCCAGTAGTCCGGGGACAGCCGAGAGAAACACCATATATTTT. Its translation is CASSPGTAERNTIYF. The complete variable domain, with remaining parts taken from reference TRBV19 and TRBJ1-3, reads DGGITQSPKYLFRKEGQNVTLSCEQNLNHDAMYWYRQDPGQGLRLIYYSQIVNDFQKGDIAEGYSVSREKKESFPLTVTSAQKNPTAFYLCASSPGTAERNTIYFGEGSWLTVV.